This T cell receptor (beta chain) emerged from a study of blood T cell repertoires in COVID-19. Turning to the study itself: Samples representing acute and convalescent COVID-19 were sourced from the United States, Italy and Spain.

Authors' processing steps: Estimation of nucleated cell counts relied on the amplification of reference gene primers. The repertoire was sequenced with immunoSEQ multiplex PCR; TCRdb's copy has only in-frame clones and lacks some. For V, J and clone size, that table is used; D and trimming come from the DNA. The sample holds approximately 400,000 clones, about 89% seen once. Trimming at V came to 2 bases and at J to 5 bases, leaving 8 bases not matched to a gene. Germline V gene sequence: CDR1 LNHDA, CDR2 SQIVND (reference sequence). This CDR3 contains 15 residues. The receptor was derived from a man aged 35-49 years with acute or convalescent COVID-19. The chain couples TRBV19 to TRBJ1-1; 7 nucleotides line up with TRBD1. Sequenced sample: peripheral blood. CDR3 amino acids: CASSIPNRGGTEAFF. Written as DNA, the CDR3 is TGTGCCAGTAGTATACCTAACAGGGGAGGAACTGAAGCTTTCTTT.